This T cell receptor beta chain is drawn from a study of regulatory T cells in long-lasting Graves disease. Study observations and caveats: Peripheral blood alone, not thyroid tissue, underwent study.

CDR1 is DFQATT and CDR2 is SNEGSKA in the germline V gene (reference sequence). The CDR3 is 16 residues long. Sequencing libraries for TCR beta were prepared with iRepertoire HTBI primers and Arm-PCR of CDR3 regions. TCRdb recomputed calls from the multiplex PCR reads with MiXCR, one row per CDR3 protein. The repertoire holds around 250,000 distinct CDR3 sequences, with 18% as singletons. Worth noting for this clonotype: Its specificity is not known. A much larger clone lies a single base off, so this may be a read error.

Time point meaning: newly diagnosed GD, antithyroid drugs for less than 3 months. With RNA extracted from PBMCs as input, the TCR library was made. These same records also appear under a second study, on T cells in Graves' hyperthyroidism and ophthalmopathy.

Sequencing used peripheral blood mononuclear cells (PBMCs), obtained at new diagnosis, from a patient treated with antithyroid drugs. The source is a woman aged 25-40 years with Graves disease. The chain links TRBV20-1 to TRBJ2-1; D remains ambiguous. The DNA end is more similar to TRBJ2-7, so the J call may be wrong. The CDR3 spells CSASPVVESSYNEQYF. CDR3 sequence (DNA): TGCAGTGCTAGCCCGGTGGTCGAAAGCTCCTACAATGAGCAGTACTTC.